These T cell receptor beta chains were read from a single sample in a study of blood T cell repertoires in COVID-19. TCRdb's table, derived via immunoSEQ multiplex PCR, lists solely in-frame clones and lacks some. Among approximately 500,000 clones, 70% to 90% were seen once, and the ten largest hold roughly 3.1%. Sequencing was carried out using peripheral blood. Receptor source: a human donor in a cohort sampled during active COVID-19. The CDR3 runs from the conserved cysteine through the conserved F or W. A D gene is named only where the DNA matches it firmly. Rows may omit the clone size; those that give it use once, few, many or a size class.

D: NA; J: TRBJ2-7; V: TRBV7-2; size: NA; DNA: TGTGCCAGCAGCCGAGGACAGATCTACGAGCAGTACTTC; CDR3: CASSRGQIYEQYF
D: NA; J: TRBJ1-6; V: TRBV28; size: NA; DNA: TGTGCCAGCAGTTTTGGTCAGAATAATTCACCCCTCCACTTT; CDR3: CASSFGQNNSPLHF
D: TRBD2; J: TRBJ2-5; V: TRBV7-2; size: NA; DNA: TGTGCCAGCAGCTTAGCGTTTTATGGACTAGCGGAGAGGGGGGATCTCCAAGAGACCCAGTACTTC; CDR3: CASSLAFYGLAERGDLQETQYF
D: TRBD2; J: TRBJ2-7; V: TRBV30; size: NA; DNA: TGTGCCTGGAGTTTCTGGGAAGCGGGAGAGTTTGACGAGCAGTACTTC; CDR3: CAWSFWEAGEFDEQYF
D: TRBD2; J: TRBJ2-7; V: TRBV10-3; size: NA; DNA: TGTGCCATCAGTGGGGGACTAGCGGGGCCCTCCGAGCAGTACTTC; CDR3: CAISGGLAGPSEQYF
D: NA; J: TRBJ2-5; V: TRBV5-1; size: NA; DNA: TGCGCCAGCAGCTCCACAGGCTTCGGGGAGACCCAGTACTTC; CDR3: CASSSTGFGETQYF
D: NA; J: TRBJ2-5; V: TRBV19; size: NA; DNA: TGTGCCAGTAGATCGAGTCCGGGGGAGACCCAGTACTTC; CDR3: CASRSSPGETQYF
D: NA; J: TRBJ2-7; V: TRBV7-9; size: once; DNA: TGTGCCAGCAGCCCCCACAGTAACGAGCAGTACTTC; CDR3: CASSPHSNEQYF
D: NA; J: TRBJ2-5; V: TRBV29-1; size: NA; DNA: TGCAGCGTTCGGACCCAAAGGAGGTCTCAAGAGACCCAGTACTTC; CDR3: CSVRTQRRSQETQYF
D: TRBD2; J: TRBJ2-7; V: TRBV28; size: few; DNA: TGTGCCAGCAGTTTCCCTGCGGGAGGGCCACGCGAGCAGTACTTC; CDR3: CASSFPAGGPREQYF
D: TRBD2; J: TRBJ2-1; V: TRBV11-2; size: NA; DNA: TGTGCCAGCAGCTTAGAGGCGGGAGGGCTGTATGAGCAGTTCTTC; CDR3: CASSLEAGGLYEQFF
D: NA; J: TRBJ2-7; V: TRBV18; size: NA; DNA: TGTGCCAGCTCACCCCTTCAGGGGAAACACGAGCAGTACTTC; CDR3: CASSPLQGKHEQYF
D: NA; J: TRBJ1-1; V: TRBV7-9; size: NA; DNA: TGTGCCAGCAGCTTAGCGAAAGGGAGCGGCACTGAAGCTTTCTTT; CDR3: CASSLAKGSGTEAFF
D: NA; J: TRBJ2-3; V: TRBV5-1; size: few; DNA: TGCGCCAGCAGCTTGGAAGGGAGAAGGGCCACAGATACGCAGTATTTT; CDR3: CASSLEGRRATDTQYF
D: TRBD1; J: TRBJ2-6; V: TRBV7-9; size: NA; DNA: TGTGCCAGCAGTGGAACCCGCGACAGGGGACCTGGGGCCAACGTCCTGACTTTC; CDR3: CASSGTRDRGPGANVLTF
D: NA; J: TRBJ1-1; V: TRBV5-1; size: NA; DNA: TGCGCCAGCAGTTTTCCAGTGGGCGGGGGCGACACTGAAGCTTTCTTT; CDR3: CASSFPVGGGDTEAFF
D: TRBD1; J: TRBJ2-5; V: TRBV29-1; size: NA; DNA: TGCAGCGTTGCATGGACAGGGGGCTCCCAAGAGACCCAGTACTTC; CDR3: CSVAWTGGSQETQYF
D: NA; J: TRBJ2-1; V: TRBV6-2/TRBV6-3; size: NA; DNA: TGTGCCAGCAGTTATGGAGGACGTTCCGTCTACAATGAGCAGTTCTTC; CDR3: CASSYGGRSVYNEQFF
D: TRBD2; J: TRBJ2-7; V: TRBV6-5; size: NA; DNA: TGTGCCAGCAGTTACTCTAGTAGCGGGGTCTCCTACGAGCAGTACTTC; CDR3: CASSYSSSGVSYEQYF